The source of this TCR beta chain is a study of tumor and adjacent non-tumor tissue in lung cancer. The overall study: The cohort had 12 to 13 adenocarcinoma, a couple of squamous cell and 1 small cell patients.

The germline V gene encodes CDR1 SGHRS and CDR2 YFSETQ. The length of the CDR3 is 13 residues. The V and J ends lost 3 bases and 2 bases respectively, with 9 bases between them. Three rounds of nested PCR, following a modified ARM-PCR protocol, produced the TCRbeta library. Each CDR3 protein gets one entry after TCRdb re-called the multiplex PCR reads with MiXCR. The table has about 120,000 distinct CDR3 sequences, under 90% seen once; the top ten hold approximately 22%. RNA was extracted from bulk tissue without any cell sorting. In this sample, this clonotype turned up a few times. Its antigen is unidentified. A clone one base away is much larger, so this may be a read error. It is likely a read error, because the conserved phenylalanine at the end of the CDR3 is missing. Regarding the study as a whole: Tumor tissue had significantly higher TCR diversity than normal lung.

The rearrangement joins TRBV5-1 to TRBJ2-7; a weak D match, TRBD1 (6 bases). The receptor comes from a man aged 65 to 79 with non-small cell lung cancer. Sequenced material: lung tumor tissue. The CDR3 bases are TGCGCCAGCAGCTGGGACAAAACCTACGAGCAGTACTCC. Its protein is CASSWDKTYEQYS.